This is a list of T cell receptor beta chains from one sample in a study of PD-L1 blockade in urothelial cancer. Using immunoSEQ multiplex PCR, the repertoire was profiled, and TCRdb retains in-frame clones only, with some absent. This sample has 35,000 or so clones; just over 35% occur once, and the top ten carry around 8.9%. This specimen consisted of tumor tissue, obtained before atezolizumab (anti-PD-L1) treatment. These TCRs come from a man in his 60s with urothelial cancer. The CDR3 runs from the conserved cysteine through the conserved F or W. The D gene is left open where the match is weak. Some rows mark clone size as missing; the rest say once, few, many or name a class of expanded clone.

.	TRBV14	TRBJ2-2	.	TGTGCCAGCAGCCAAGTTTTCTCCGGGGAGCTGTTTTTT	CASSQVFSGELFF
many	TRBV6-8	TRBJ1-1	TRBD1	TGTGCCAGCAGTCGGGACAGGGGGCAGAACACTGAAGCTTTCTTT	CASSRDRGQNTEAFF
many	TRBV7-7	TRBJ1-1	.	TGTGCCAGAAGCTTGAGCCACGGGAACTACACTGAAGCTTTCTTT	CARSLSHGNYTEAFF
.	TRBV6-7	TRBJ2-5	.	TGTGCCAGCAGTTACGTAGGGGCGGGTCGGGAGACCCAGTACTTC	CASSYVGAGRETQYF
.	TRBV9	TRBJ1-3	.	TGTGCCAGCAGCGTAGCGTTAGGAACTGGAAACACCATATATTTT	CASSVALGTGNTIYF
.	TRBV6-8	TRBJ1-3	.	TGTGCCATCAGCCCAGGGTCGGATGGAAACACCATATATTTT	CAISPGSDGNTIYF
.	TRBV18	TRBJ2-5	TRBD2	TGTGCCAGCTCATCCCGGACTAGCGCCCAAGAGACCCAGTACTTC	CASSSRTSAQETQYF
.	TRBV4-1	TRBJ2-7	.	TGCGCCAGCAGCCTCTCCAGAGGGTCCTCCTACGAGCAGTACTTC	CASSLSRGSSYEQYF
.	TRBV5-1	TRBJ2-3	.	TGCGCCAGCAGCTTGGAGGGAGTCGGGAACACAGATACGCAGTATTTT	CASSLEGVGNTDTQYF
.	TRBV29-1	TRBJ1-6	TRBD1	TGCAGCGTTGGCCCCCCGGATGACAGGGGTAATTCACCCCTCCACTTT	CSVGPPDDRGNSPLHF
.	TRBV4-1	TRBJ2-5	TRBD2	TGCGCCAGCAGCCCTTCTACCAGGACTAGCGGGGGTGAGACCCAGTACTTC	CASSPSTRTSGGETQYF
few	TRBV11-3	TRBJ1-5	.	TGTGCCAGCAGCCCAGAGCGGGCGGGCAATCAGCCCCAGCATTTT	CASSPERAGNQPQHF
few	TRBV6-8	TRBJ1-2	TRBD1	TGTGCCAGCAGAGCCGGGACAGGGACCACCCGGGGCTATGGCTACACCTTC	CASRAGTGTTRGYGYTF
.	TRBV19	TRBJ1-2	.	TGTGCCAGTAGGCCGGGACCAAGGACCTATGGCTACACCTTC	CASRPGPRTYGYTF
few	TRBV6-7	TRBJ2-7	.	TGTGCCAGCAGCCCGACCCTATCGACCTACGAGCAGTACTTC	CASSPTLSTYEQYF
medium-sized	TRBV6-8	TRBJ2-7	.	TGTGCCAGCAGTTACTCGATTACAGGACCCTACGAGCAGTACTTC	CASSYSITGPYEQYF
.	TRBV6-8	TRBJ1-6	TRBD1	TGTGCCACACAAAGGGACAGGAAAAATTCACCCCTCCACTTT	CATQRDRKNSPLHF
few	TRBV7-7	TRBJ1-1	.	TGTGCCAGCAGCCCACCGGGGGCTGGGGGTACTGAAGCTTTCTTT	CASSPPGAGGTEAFF
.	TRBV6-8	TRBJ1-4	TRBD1	TGTGCCAGCAGACGGACAGGGGGGAATGAAAAACTGTTTTTT	CASRRTGGNEKLFF
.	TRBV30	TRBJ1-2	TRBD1	TGTGCCTGGAGTTTGTACAATAGGGACAGTCAAGGGTATGGCTACACCTTC	CAWSLYNRDSQGYGYTF
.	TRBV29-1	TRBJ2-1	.	TGCAGCGTCCCTAGGGGGGGAAATCGCTACAATGAGCAGTTCTTC	CSVPRGGNRYNEQFF
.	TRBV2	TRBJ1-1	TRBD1	TGTGCCAGCAGTGAAGCGACAGGGGCGAGCACTGAAGCTTTCTTT	CASSEATGASTEAFF
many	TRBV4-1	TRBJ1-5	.	TGCGCCAGCAGCCAAGATAGGTGGTCCGATCAGCCCCAGCATTTT	CASSQDRWSDQPQHF
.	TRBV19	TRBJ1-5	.	TGTGCCAGTAATGCGCCCAACCTGTGGGGTCAGCCCCAGCATTTT	CASNAPNLWGQPQHF
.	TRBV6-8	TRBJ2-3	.	TGTGCCACCCAGTCTGGGCAGGCGGATACGCAGTATTTT	CATQSGQADTQYF
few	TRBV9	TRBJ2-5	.	TGTGCCAGCAGCGTAGTAGGTAGCGCGGAGACCCAGTACTTC	CASSVVGSAETQYF
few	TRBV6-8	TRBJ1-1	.	TGTGCCAGCAGTTCCAAAATGAACACTGAAGCTTTCTTT	CASSSKMNTEAFF